The entry below describes one T cell receptor beta chain. Antigen: not known. V shed 5 bases and J shed 0 bases, with 11 bases lying between them. This CDR3 contains 15 residues. Germline CDR1 reads SEHNR; CDR2 reads FQNEAQ (reference sequence). The source of the sample is a study of T cell responses to AZD1222 COVID-19 vaccine. Method: immunoSEQ multiplex PCR; TCRdb's copy keeps in-frame clones and lacks some. The data contain 110,000 to 150,000 clones, just over 85% of them singletons. Study findings and constraints: Sampled repertoires all dated from after the peak T cell response.

The material was peripheral blood, obtained on day 0 of AZD1222 vaccination. The sequence came from an adult in good health. The genes are TRBV7-9 and TRBJ1-3, with D perhaps TRBD1 (5 bases). This CDR3 reads CASSMDMSSGNTIYF. In DNA form, the CDR3 reads TGTGCCAGCAGCATGGACATGAGCTCTGGAAACACCATATATTTT.